This is a list of T cell receptor beta chains from one sample in a study of T cells in Graves' hyperthyroidism and ophthalmopathy. TCRdb processed the multiplex PCR reads anew with MiXCR; each CDR3 protein has one entry. The sample holds hundreds of thousands of distinct CDR3 sequences; 14% to 15% are singletons and the top ten take roughly an eighth. Sequencing was done on a sample of blood. Receptors originate from a man aged 18 to 30 with Graves' ophthalmopathy. CDR3s include the opening cysteine and the closing phenylalanine or tryptophan. D genes are given only for firm matches. The listing skips clone size in some rows; elsewhere it reads once, few, many or a size class.

j_gene: TRBJ1-5; d_gene: -; abundance: -; v_gene: TRBV6-1; len: 15; CDR3aa: CASSKIGDSNQPQHF; CDR3nt: TGTGCCAGCAGCAAAATCGGAGATAGCAATCAGCCCCAGCATTTT
j_gene: TRBJ2-1; d_gene: -; abundance: few; v_gene: TRBV9; len: 15; CDR3aa: CASSVAQGPYNEQFF; CDR3nt: TGTGCCAGCAGCGTAGCTCAGGGCCCCTACAATGAGCAGTTCTTC
j_gene: TRBJ2-5; d_gene: -; abundance: -; v_gene: TRBV3-1; len: 11; CDR3aa: CASSRQQTQYF; CDR3nt: TGTGCCAGCAGCCGGCAACAGACCCAGTACTTC
j_gene: TRBJ1-1; d_gene: TRBD1; abundance: many; v_gene: TRBV5-1; len: 14; CDR3aa: CASSGGQGNTEAFF; CDR3nt: TGCGCCAGCAGCGGGGGACAGGGGAACACTGAAGCTTTCTTT
j_gene: TRBJ2-2; d_gene: TRBD2; abundance: many; v_gene: TRBV5-1; len: 14; CDR3aa: CASSSGSSTGELFF; CDR3nt: TGCGCCAGCAGTAGCGGGAGCAGCACCGGGGAGCTGTTTTTT
j_gene: TRBJ1-1; d_gene: TRBD1; abundance: few; v_gene: TRBV19; len: 12; CDR3aa: CAGKPPGQEAFF; CDR3nt: TGTGCCGGAAAACCTCCGGGACAGGAAGCTTTCTTT
j_gene: TRBJ1-2; d_gene: TRBD1; abundance: -; v_gene: TRBV3-1; len: 15; CDR3aa: CASSQGGQDPYGYTF; CDR3nt: TGTGCCAGCAGCCAAGGGGGACAGGACCCCTATGGCTACACCTTC
j_gene: TRBJ2-1; d_gene: -; abundance: -; v_gene: TRBV19; len: 13; CDR3aa: CASSINWDNEQFF; CDR3nt: TGTGCCAGTAGTATAAATTGGGACAATGAGCAGTTCTTC
j_gene: TRBJ2-7; d_gene: -; abundance: many; v_gene: TRBV6-1; len: 15; CDR3aa: CASRGGPSSSYEQYF; CDR3nt: TGTGCCAGCAGGGGGGGACCGTCAAGCTCCTACGAGCAGTACTTC
j_gene: TRBJ2-3; d_gene: TRBD1; abundance: many; v_gene: TRBV10-3; len: 14; CDR3aa: CAIRVGRGTDTQYF; CDR3nt: TGTGCCATCAGAGTGGGCAGGGGGACAGATACGCAGTATTTT
j_gene: TRBJ1-5; d_gene: TRBD1; abundance: many; v_gene: TRBV20-1; len: 15; CDR3aa: CSARDPGQDNQPQHF; CDR3nt: TGCAGTGCTAGAGATCCCGGACAGGACAATCAGCCCCAGCATTTT
j_gene: TRBJ1-5; d_gene: -; abundance: few; v_gene: TRBV19; len: 13; CDR3aa: CASSSRGGQPQHF; CDR3nt: TGTGCCAGTTCAAGTAGGGGCGGTCAGCCCCAGCATTTT
j_gene: TRBJ1-1; d_gene: TRBD1; abundance: many; v_gene: TRBV6-1; len: 14; CDR3aa: CASRVQGMNTEAFF; CDR3nt: TGTGCCAGCAGAGTACAGGGGATGAACACTGAAGCTTTCTTT
j_gene: TRBJ2-5; d_gene: -; abundance: -; v_gene: TRBV7-9; len: 16; CDR3aa: CASSPGAGVGQETQYF; CDR3nt: TGTGCCAGCAGCCCCGGGGCCGGGGTGGGCCAAGAGACCCAGTACTTC
j_gene: TRBJ2-2; d_gene: -; abundance: -; v_gene: TRBV15; len: 12; CDR3aa: CATSRDPGELFF; CDR3nt: TGTGCCACCAGCAGAGATCCCGGGGAGCTGTTTTTT
j_gene: TRBJ2-3; d_gene: -; abundance: many; v_gene: TRBV5-1; len: 14; CDR3aa: CASSLSVGTDTQYF; CDR3nt: TGCGCCAGCAGCTTGTCGGTCGGAACAGATACGCAGTATTTT
j_gene: TRBJ2-2; d_gene: -; abundance: many; v_gene: TRBV11-2; len: 16; CDR3aa: CASSSPAGRGTGELFF; CDR3nt: TGTGCCAGCAGCTCTCCCGCCGGGAGAGGCACCGGGGAGCTGTTTTTT
j_gene: TRBJ2-3; d_gene: TRBD2; abundance: many; v_gene: TRBV6-1; len: 15; CDR3aa: CASSYAGGPTDTQYF; CDR3nt: TGTGCCAGCAGTTACGCGGGAGGGCCCACAGATACGCAGTATTTT
j_gene: TRBJ2-5; d_gene: TRBD1; abundance: many; v_gene: TRBV19; len: 13; CDR3aa: CASSGQGQETQYF; CDR3nt: TGTGCCAGCAGCGGACAGGGTCAAGAGACCCAGTACTTC
j_gene: TRBJ2-5; d_gene: -; abundance: -; v_gene: TRBV24-1; len: 14; CDR3aa: CATSVGGHGETQYF; CDR3nt: TGTGCCACCAGCGTGGGGGGGCATGGGGAGACCCAGTACTTC
j_gene: TRBJ2-5; d_gene: TRBD2; abundance: many; v_gene: TRBV20-1; len: 14; CDR3aa: CSAPGTSNGETQYF; CDR3nt: TGCAGTGCCCCAGGGACTAGCAATGGCGAGACCCAGTACTTC
j_gene: TRBJ1-2; d_gene: -; abundance: many; v_gene: TRBV3-1; len: 16; CDR3aa: CASSHSFGGTNYGYTF; CDR3nt: TGTGCCAGCAGCCATTCCTTTGGGGGCACTAACTATGGCTACACCTTC
j_gene: TRBJ1-2; d_gene: -; abundance: many; v_gene: TRBV30; len: 13; CDR3aa: CAWSVQTNYGYTF; CDR3nt: TGTGCCTGGAGTGTCCAGACTAACTATGGCTACACCTTC
j_gene: TRBJ2-5; d_gene: -; abundance: many; v_gene: TRBV7-3; len: 15; CDR3aa: CASSPRALVGETQYF; CDR3nt: TGTGCCAGCAGCCCCCGGGCTCTGGTGGGAGAGACCCAGTACTTC
j_gene: TRBJ1-2; d_gene: TRBD1; abundance: many; v_gene: TRBV27; len: 15; CDR3aa: CASSSWTGGYYGYTF; CDR3nt: TGTGCCAGCAGTTCCTGGACAGGGGGGTACTATGGCTACACCTTC
j_gene: TRBJ2-1; d_gene: TRBD2; abundance: many; v_gene: TRBV7-2; len: 18; CDR3aa: CASSLVGLAGGKYNEQFF; CDR3nt: TGTGCCAGCAGCTTAGTTGGACTAGCGGGGGGGAAATACAATGAGCAGTTCTTC
j_gene: TRBJ2-5; d_gene: TRBD1; abundance: many; v_gene: TRBV24-1; len: 16; CDR3aa: CATSGPGQADQETQYF; CDR3nt: TGTGCCACCTCTGGGCCGGGACAGGCCGACCAAGAGACCCAGTACTTC
j_gene: TRBJ2-3; d_gene: -; abundance: many; v_gene: TRBV30; len: 14; CDR3aa: CAWSVKARTDTQYF; CDR3nt: TGTGCCTGGAGTGTAAAGGCGCGCACAGATACGCAGTATTTT
j_gene: TRBJ2-7; d_gene: -; abundance: few; v_gene: TRBV7-9; len: 13; CDR3aa: CASRDSGSYEQYF; CDR3nt: TGTGCCAGCCGGGACTCAGGCTCCTACGAGCAGTACTTC
j_gene: TRBJ2-1; d_gene: TRBD2; abundance: many; v_gene: TRBV5-1; len: 16; CDR3aa: CASSFGLAGGGNEQFF; CDR3nt: TGCGCCAGCAGCTTTGGACTAGCGGGAGGAGGCAATGAGCAGTTCTTC
j_gene: TRBJ2-7; d_gene: -; abundance: many; v_gene: TRBV30; len: 14; CDR3aa: CAWMATGSAYEQYF; CDR3nt: TGTGCCTGGATGGCCACAGGTTCAGCCTACGAGCAGTACTTC
j_gene: TRBJ1-2; d_gene: TRBD1; abundance: many; v_gene: TRBV3-1; len: 14; CDR3aa: CASSQGQGDYGYTF; CDR3nt: TGTGCCAGCAGCCAAGGACAGGGCGACTATGGCTACACCTTC
j_gene: TRBJ1-1; d_gene: -; abundance: few; v_gene: TRBV7-9; len: 14; CDR3aa: CASNIEWEVTEAFF; CDR3nt: TGTGCCAGCAATATAGAGTGGGAAGTCACTGAAGCTTTCTTT
j_gene: TRBJ1-3; d_gene: -; abundance: few; v_gene: TRBV27; len: 14; CDR3aa: CASSPLLRRNTIYF; CDR3nt: TGTGCCAGCAGCCCTTTGCTTAGGCGAAACACCATATATTTT
j_gene: TRBJ2-3; d_gene: TRBD2; abundance: many; v_gene: TRBV20-1; len: 17; CDR3aa: CRAGTSGSRGSTDTQYF; CDR3nt: TGCAGGGCCGGGACTAGCGGGAGTCGGGGGAGCACAGATACGCAGTATTTT
j_gene: TRBJ2-1; d_gene: TRBD1; abundance: once; v_gene: TRBV28; len: 15; CDR3aa: CASSVPGQGDNEQFF; CDR3nt: TGTGCCAGCAGCGTCCCGGGACAGGGGGATAATGAGCAGTTCTTC
j_gene: TRBJ1-2; d_gene: -; abundance: many; v_gene: TRBV10-3; len: 16; CDR3aa: CAISELETAGRHGYTF; CDR3nt: TGTGCCATCAGTGAGTTGGAGACTGCCGGACGCCATGGCTACACCTTC
j_gene: TRBJ2-5; d_gene: -; abundance: few; v_gene: TRBV11-2; len: 16; CDR3aa: CASSLEATGLGETQYF; CDR3nt: TGTGCCAGCAGCTTAGAAGCGACTGGCCTGGGTGAGACCCAGTACTTC
j_gene: TRBJ2-2; d_gene: -; abundance: many; v_gene: TRBV5-8; len: 12; CDR3aa: CASSLTAGELFF; CDR3nt: TGTGCCAGCAGCTTGACGGCCGGGGAGCTGTTTTTT
j_gene: TRBJ1-4; d_gene: -; abundance: few; v_gene: TRBV10-3; len: 15; CDR3aa: CAISAEGLGSEKLFF; CDR3nt: TGTGCCATCAGTGCCGAAGGCTTAGGGAGTGAAAAACTGTTTTTT
j_gene: TRBJ1-5; d_gene: TRBD1; abundance: -; v_gene: TRBV5-8; len: 16; CDR3aa: CASSWGTVDSNQPQHF; CDR3nt: TGTGCCAGCAGCTGGGGGACAGTAGATAGCAATCAGCCCCAGCATTTT
j_gene: TRBJ1-5; d_gene: -; abundance: many; v_gene: TRBV5-1; len: 11; CDR3aa: CASRQGQPQHF; CDR3nt: TGCGCCAGCAGACAAGGACAGCCCCAGCATTTT
j_gene: TRBJ2-3; d_gene: -; abundance: many; v_gene: TRBV4-1; len: 14; CDR3aa: CASSQEFGTDTQYF; CDR3nt: TGCGCCAGCAGCCAAGAATTCGGCACAGATACGCAGTATTTT
j_gene: TRBJ2-3; d_gene: -; abundance: many; v_gene: TRBV5-1; len: 17; CDR3aa: CASSLEGGQKITDTQYF; CDR3nt: TGCGCCAGCAGCTTGGAGGGAGGACAAAAAATAACAGATACGCAGTATTTT
j_gene: TRBJ2-3; d_gene: -; abundance: many; v_gene: TRBV11-3; len: 14; CDR3aa: CASSPFDGTDTQYF; CDR3nt: TGTGCCAGCAGCCCTTTCGACGGCACAGATACGCAGTATTTT